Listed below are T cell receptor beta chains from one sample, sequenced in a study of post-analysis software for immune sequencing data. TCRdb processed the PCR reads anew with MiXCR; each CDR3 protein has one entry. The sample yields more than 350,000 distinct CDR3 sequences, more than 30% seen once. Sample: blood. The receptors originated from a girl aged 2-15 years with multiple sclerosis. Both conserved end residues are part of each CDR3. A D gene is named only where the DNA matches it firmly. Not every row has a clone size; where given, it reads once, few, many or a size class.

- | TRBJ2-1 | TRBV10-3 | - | TGTGCCATCAGTGAGTCAGCGGATTCCTACAATGAGCAGTTCTTC | CAISESADSYNEQFF
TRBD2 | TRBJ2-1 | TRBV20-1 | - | TGCAGTGCTTCTCGGACTAGCGGGATAGGTGGCAATGAGCAGTTCTTC | CSASRTSGIGGNEQFF
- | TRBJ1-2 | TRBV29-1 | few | TGCAGCGTTGAGTCCCAAATCCTTGGCTACACCTTC | CSVESQILGYTF
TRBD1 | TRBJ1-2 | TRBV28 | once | TGTGCCAGCAGTTTCCCGACAGGGGTTAGTTATGGCTACACCTTC | CASSFPTGVSYGYTF
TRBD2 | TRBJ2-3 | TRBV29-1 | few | TGCAGCGTTGAAGATCGACTAGCGGGATTAGATACGCAGTATTTT | CSVEDRLAGLDTQYF
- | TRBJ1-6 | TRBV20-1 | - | TGCAGTGCTGGCCGCGGGGGGCGAAATTCACCCCTCCACTTT | CSAGRGGRNSPLHF
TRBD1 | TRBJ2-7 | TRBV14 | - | TGTGCCAGCAGCCATCATCGGACAGGGGTGTTTAGTTACGAGCAGTACTTC | CASSHHRTGVFSYEQYF
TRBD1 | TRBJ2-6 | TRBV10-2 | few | TGCGCCAGCAGTGACAGGGGGTCTGGGGCCAACGTCCTGACTTTC | CASSDRGSGANVLTF
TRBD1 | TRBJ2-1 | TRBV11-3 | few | TGTGCCAGCAGCCCTCAGACAGGGGGATACAATGAGCAGTTCTTC | CASSPQTGGYNEQFF
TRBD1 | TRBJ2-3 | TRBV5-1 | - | TGCGCCAGCAGCACGGGACAGGGGAAAGATACGCAGTATTTT | CASSTGQGKDTQYF
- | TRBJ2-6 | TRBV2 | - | TGTGCCAGCAGCGGTACAGTTTCCTCTGGGGCCAACGTCCTGACTTTC | CASSGTVSSGANVLTF
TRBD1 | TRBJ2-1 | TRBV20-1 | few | TGCAGTGCCCACCGGGACAGCGCCTATGAGCAGTTCTTC | CSAHRDSAYEQFF
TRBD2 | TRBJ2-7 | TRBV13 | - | TGTGCCAGCAGCTTACGTACTAGCGGGAGCTCCTACAATGAGCAGTACTTC | CASSLRTSGSSYNEQYF
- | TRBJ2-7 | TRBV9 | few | TGTGCCAGCAGCCCCTCAGGGGCCCTCTACGAGCAGTACTTC | CASSPSGALYEQYF
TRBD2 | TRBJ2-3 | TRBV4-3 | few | TGCGCCAGCAGCCAACTGACTAGCGGGACCGATACGCAGTATTTT | CASSQLTSGTDTQYF
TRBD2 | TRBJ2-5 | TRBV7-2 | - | TGTGCCAGCAGCTTAGCTAGCGGGTGGTACCAAGAGACCCAGTACTTC | CASSLASGWYQETQYF
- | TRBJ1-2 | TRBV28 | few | TGTGCCAGCAGTGGGGATCTGGAATCGGGCTACACCTTC | CASSGDLESGYTF
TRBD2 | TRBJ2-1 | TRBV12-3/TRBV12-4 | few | TGTGCCAGCAGTTCTTCTAGCGGGAGGTTGAATGAGCAGTTCTTC | CASSSSSGRLNEQFF
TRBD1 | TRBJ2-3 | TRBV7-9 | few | TGTGCCAGCAGCTACTCCGGGACAGGGGGCACAGATACGCAGTATTTT | CASSYSGTGGTDTQYF
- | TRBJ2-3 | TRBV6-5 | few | TGTGCCAGCAGTTCATGGACTGGGTCTAGCACAGATACGCAGTATTTT | CASSSWTGSSTDTQYF
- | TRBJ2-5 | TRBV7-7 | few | TGTGCTAGCAGCTCCCGGGGGGAGACCCAGTACTTC | CASSSRGETQYF
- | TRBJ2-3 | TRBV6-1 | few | TGTGCCAGCAGTCCGCGTTACACAGGGCAGTTCACAGATACGCAGTATTTT | CASSPRYTGQFTDTQYF
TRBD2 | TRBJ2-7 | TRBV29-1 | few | TGCAGCGCTAGCGGGAGAAGCTCCTCCTACGAGCAGTACTTC | CSASGRSSSYEQYF
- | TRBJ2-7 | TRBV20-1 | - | TGCAGTGCTAGACGCGGTCTAGGCTACGAGCAGTACTTC | CSARRGLGYEQYF
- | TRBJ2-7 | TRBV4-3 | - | TGCGCCAGCAGCCAAGACCCCAGGGGAGGTTACGAGCAGTACTTC | CASSQDPRGGYEQYF
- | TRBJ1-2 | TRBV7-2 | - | TGTGCCAGCAGCCCGAGCGTAACGGACTCGGGAGGCGAAAACTATGGCTACACCTTC | CASSPSVTDSGGENYGYTF
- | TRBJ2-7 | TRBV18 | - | TGTGCCAGCTCAACGCACCCCTCCTACGAGCAGTACTTC | CASSTHPSYEQYF
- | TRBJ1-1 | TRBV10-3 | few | TGTGCCATCAGAGCCGGGACGGTAGGGACTGAAGCTTTCTTT | CAIRAGTVGTEAFF
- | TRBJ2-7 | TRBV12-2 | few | TGTGCAAGTCGCCCTCCCACGTTGAGGGAGCAGTACTTC | CASRPPTLREQYF